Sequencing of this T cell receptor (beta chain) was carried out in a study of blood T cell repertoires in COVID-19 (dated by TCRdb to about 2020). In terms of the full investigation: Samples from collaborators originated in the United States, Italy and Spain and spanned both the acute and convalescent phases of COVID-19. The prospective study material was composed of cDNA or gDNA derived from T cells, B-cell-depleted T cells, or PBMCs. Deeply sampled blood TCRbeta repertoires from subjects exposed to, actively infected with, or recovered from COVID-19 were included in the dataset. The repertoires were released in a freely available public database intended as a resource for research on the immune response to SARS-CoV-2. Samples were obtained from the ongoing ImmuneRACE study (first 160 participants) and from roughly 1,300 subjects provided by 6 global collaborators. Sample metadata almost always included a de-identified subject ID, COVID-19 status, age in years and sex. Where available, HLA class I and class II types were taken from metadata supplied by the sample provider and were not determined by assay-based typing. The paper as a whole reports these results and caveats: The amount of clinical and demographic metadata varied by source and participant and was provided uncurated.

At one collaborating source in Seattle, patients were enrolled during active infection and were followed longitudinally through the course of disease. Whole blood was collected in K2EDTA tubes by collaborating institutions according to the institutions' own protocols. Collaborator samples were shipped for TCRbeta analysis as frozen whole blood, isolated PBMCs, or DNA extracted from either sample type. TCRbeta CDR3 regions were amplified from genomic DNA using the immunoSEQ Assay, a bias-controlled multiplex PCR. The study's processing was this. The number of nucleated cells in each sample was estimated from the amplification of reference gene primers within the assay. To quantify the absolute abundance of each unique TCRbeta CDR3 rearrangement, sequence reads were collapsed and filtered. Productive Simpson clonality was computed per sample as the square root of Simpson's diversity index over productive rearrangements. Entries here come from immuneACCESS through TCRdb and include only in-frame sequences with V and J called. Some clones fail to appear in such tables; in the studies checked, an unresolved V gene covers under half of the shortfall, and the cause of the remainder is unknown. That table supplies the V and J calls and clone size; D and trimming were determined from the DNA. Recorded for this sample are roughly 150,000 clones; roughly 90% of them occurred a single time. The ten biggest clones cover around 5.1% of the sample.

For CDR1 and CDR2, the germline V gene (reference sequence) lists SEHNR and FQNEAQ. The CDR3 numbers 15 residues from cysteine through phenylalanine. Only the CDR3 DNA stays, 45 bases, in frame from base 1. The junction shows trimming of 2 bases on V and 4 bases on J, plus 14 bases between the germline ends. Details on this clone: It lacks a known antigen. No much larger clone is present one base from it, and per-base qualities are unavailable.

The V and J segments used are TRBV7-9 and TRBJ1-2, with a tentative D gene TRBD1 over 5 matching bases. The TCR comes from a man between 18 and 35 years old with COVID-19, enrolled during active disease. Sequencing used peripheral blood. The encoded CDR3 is CASSLTGGDAYGYTF. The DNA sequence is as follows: TGTGCCAGCAGCTTAACGGGAGGGGATGCCTATGGCTACACCTTC.